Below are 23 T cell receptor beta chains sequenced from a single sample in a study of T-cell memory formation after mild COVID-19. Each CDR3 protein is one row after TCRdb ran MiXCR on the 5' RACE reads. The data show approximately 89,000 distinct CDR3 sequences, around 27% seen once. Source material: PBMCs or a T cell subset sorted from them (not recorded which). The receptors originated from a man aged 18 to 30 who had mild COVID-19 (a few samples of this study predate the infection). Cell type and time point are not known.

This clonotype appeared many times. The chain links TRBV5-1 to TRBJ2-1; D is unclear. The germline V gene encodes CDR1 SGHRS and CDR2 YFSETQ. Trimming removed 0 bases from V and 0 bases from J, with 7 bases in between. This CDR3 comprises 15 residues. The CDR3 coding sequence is TGCGCCAGCAGCTTGGCCCTACTCTCCTACAATGAGCAGTTCTTC. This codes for CASSLALLSYNEQFF.

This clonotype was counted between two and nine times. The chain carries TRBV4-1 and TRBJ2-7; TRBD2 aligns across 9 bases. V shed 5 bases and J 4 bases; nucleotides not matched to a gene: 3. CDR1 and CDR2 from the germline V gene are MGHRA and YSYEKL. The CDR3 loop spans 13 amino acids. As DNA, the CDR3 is TGCGCCAGCAGCACAGCGGGGGGTTACGAGCAGTACTTC. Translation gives CASSTAGGYEQYF.

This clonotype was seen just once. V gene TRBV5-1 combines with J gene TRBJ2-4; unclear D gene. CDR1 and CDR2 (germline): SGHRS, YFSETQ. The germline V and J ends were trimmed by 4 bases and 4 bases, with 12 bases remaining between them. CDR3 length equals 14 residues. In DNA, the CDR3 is TGCGCCAGCAGCCCCTCCCTGTCAAAAAACATTCAGTACTTC. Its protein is CASSPSLSKNIQYF.

The chain's CDR3 is CASSQVKDNEQFF. For the CDR3, the DNA is TGTGCCAGCAGCCAAGTCAAGGACAATGAGCAGTTCTTC. The chain is built from TRBV14 and TRBJ2-1; D is uncertain. The germline V gene encodes CDR1 SGHDN and CDR2 FVKESK. V lost 1 base and J lost 5, with 6 bases in between. This CDR3 region has 13 residues.

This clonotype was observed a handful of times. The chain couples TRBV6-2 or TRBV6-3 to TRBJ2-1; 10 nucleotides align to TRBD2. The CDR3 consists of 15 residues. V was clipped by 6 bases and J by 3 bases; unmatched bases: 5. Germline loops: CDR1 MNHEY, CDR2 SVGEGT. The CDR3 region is CASSFRTSGYNEQFF. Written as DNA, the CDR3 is TGTGCCAGCAGCTTCCGGACTAGCGGCTACAATGAGCAGTTCTTC.

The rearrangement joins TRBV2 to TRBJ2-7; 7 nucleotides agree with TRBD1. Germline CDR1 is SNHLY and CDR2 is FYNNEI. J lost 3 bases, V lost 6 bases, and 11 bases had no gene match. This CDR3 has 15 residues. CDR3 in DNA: TGTGCCAGCAGACACCCCGGGACAGATATCTACGAGCAGTACTTC. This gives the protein CASRHPGTDIYEQYF.

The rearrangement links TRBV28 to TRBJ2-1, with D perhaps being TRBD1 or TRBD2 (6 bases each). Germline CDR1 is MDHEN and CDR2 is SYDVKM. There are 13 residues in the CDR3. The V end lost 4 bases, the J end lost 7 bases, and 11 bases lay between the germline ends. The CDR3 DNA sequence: TGTGCCAGCAGTTGGGGGGCTAGTAATGAGCAGTTCTTC. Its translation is CASSWGASNEQFF.

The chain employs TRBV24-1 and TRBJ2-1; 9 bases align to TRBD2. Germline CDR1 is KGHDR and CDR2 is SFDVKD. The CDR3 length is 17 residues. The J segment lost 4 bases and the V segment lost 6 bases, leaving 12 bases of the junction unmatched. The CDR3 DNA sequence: TGTGCCACCAGTACACTTGGTGTAGCGGGAGAATACAATGAGCAGTTCTTC. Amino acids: CATSTLGVAGEYNEQFF.

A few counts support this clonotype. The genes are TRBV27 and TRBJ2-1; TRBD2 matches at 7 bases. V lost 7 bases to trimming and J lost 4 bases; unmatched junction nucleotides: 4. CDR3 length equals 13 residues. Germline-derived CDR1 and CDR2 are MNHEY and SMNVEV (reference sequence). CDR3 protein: CASNSGGYNEQFF. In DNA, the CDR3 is TGTGCCAGCAACTCCGGGGGGTACAATGAGCAGTTCTTC.

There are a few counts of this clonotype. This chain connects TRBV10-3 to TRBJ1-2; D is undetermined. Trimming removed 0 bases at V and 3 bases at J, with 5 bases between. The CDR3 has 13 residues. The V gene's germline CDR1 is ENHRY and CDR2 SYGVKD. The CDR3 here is CAISESGHYGYTF. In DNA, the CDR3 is TGTGCCATCAGTGAGTCCGGGCACTATGGCTACACCTTC.

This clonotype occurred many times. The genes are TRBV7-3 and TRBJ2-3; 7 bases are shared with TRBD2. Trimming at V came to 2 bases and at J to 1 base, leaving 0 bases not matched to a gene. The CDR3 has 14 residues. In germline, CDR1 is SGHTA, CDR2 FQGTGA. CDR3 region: CASSLAGGTDTQYF. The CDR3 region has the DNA TGTGCCAGCAGCTTAGCGGGGGGCACAGATACGCAGTATTTT. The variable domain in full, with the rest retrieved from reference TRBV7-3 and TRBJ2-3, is GAGVSQTPSNKVTEKGKYVELRCDPISGHTALYWYRQSLGQGPEFLIYFQGTGAADDSGLPNDRFFAVRPEGSVSTLKIQRTERGDSAVYLCASSLAGGTDTQYFGPGTRLTVL.

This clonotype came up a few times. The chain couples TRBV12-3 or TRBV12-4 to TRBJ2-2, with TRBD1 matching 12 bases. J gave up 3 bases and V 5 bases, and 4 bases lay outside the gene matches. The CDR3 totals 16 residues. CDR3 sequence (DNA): TGTGCCAGCAGTAAAGGGACAGGGGGCTACACCGGGGAGCTGTTTTTT. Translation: CASSKGTGGYTGELFF.

In DNA, the CDR3 is TGTGCCACCTCGGCATCCGCCGGGGAGCTGTTTTTT. Its protein product is CATSASAGELFF. The chain joins TRBV12-3 or TRBV12-4 to TRBJ2-2; D gene unclear. The CDR3 length is 12 residues. With 10 bases removed from V and 6 bases from J, the gap between germline ends came to 12 bases.

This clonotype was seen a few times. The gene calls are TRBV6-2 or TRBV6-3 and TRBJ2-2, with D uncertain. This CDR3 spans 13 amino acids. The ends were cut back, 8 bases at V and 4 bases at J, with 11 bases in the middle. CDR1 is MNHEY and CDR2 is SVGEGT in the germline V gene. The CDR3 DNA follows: TGTGCCAGCCGCTGGGCTTTCACCGGGGAGCTGTTTTTT. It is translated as CASRWAFTGELFF.

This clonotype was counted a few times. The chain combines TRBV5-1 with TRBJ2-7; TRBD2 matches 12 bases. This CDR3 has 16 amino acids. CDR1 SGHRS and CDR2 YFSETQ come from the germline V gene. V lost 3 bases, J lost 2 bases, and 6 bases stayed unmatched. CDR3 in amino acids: CASSWTSGEIPYEQYF. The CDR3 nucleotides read TGCGCCAGCAGCTGGACTAGCGGGGAGATCCCCTACGAGCAGTACTTC.

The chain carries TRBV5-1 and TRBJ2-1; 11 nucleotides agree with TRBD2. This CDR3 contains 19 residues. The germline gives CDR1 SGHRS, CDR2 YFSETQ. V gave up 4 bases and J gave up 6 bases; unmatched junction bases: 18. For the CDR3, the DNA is TGCGCCAGCAGCCTCCGACCCCTAGCGGGGGGCCCCGTCGGCAATGAGCAGTTCTTC. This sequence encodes CASSLRPLAGGPVGNEQFF.

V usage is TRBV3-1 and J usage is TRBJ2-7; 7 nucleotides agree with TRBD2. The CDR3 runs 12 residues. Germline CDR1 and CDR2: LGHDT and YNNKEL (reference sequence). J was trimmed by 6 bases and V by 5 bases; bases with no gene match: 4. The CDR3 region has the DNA TGTGCCAGCAGCGATACTAGCGTCGAGCAGTACTTC. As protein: CASSDTSVEQYF.

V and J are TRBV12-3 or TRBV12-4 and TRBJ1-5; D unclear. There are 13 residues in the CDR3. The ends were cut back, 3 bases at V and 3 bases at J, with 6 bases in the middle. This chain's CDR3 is CASSFKFNQPQHF. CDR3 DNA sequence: TGTGCCAGCAGTTTTAAGTTCAATCAGCCCCAGCATTTT.

CDR3 amino acids: CASSSPGRQYF. CDR3 DNA sequence: TGTGCCAGCAGTTCGCCGGGTCGGCAGTACTTC. The rearrangement links TRBV12-3 or TRBV12-4 to TRBJ2-7; D unclear. The CDR3 extends over 11 amino acids. The V end was cut by 4 bases, the J end by 9 bases, with 10 bases between.

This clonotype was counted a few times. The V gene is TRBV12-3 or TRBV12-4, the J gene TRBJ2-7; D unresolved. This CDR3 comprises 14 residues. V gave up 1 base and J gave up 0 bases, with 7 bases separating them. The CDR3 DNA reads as TGTGCCAGCAGTTTAGTGGAGCACTCCTACGAGCAGTACTTC. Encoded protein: CASSLVEHSYEQYF.

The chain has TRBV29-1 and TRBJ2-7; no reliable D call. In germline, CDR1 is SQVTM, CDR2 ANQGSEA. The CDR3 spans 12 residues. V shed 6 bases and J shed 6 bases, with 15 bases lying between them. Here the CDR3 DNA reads TGCAGCGTGACCGGTAACAGTGGCGAGCAGTACTTC. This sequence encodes CSVTGNSGEQYF.

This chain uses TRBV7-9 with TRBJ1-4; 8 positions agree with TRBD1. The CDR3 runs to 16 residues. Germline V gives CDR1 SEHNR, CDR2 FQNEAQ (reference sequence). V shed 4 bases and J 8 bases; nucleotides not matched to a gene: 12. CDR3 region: CASSSGTGIRGEKLFF. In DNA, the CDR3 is TGTGCCAGCAGCTCGGGGACAGGCATCAGAGGGGAAAAACTGTTTTTT.

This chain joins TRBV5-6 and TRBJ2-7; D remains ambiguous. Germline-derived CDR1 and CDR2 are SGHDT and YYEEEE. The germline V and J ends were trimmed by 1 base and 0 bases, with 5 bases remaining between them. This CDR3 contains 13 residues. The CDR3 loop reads CASSLPSSYEQYF. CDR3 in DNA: TGTGCCAGCAGCTTGCCCAGCTCCTACGAGCAGTACTTC.